This record looks at one TCR beta chain sequence and its context. Its specificity is not known. A junction boundary mismatches the germline segment, possibly from a read error. The data belong to a study of cytomegalovirus exposure and HLA in healthy donors. Vbeta (60) and Jbeta (13) primers were used in the PCR. Clones were read by immunoSEQ multiplex PCR, and TCRdb kept only the in-frame ones, dropping some. The table includes approximately 150,000 clones, approximately 85% detected once. This cohort consisted of healthy bone marrow donors. General observations from the study: A later analysis reportedly found that, within productive TCRs, an Asian-associated ancestry cluster had fewer N-insertions than the mean observed across the roughly 700 donors. An analysis that came later showed most CMV-associated TCR beta chains appearing HLA-restricted.

CDR3 length: 15 amino acids. Germline CDR1 and CDR2: SGHRS and YFSETQ. What was sequenced was PBMCs. This TCR came from a middle-aged man in good health and CMV-seropositive. The V call is TRBV5-1, the J call TRBJ2-5; 9 bases match TRBD1. The end of the DNA is better explained by TRBJ2-7, so the J call may be wrong. CDR3 protein: CASGPYTGGSHEQYF. For the CDR3, the DNA is TGCGCCAGCGGGCCCTACACAGGGGGCTCCCACGAGCAGTACTTC.